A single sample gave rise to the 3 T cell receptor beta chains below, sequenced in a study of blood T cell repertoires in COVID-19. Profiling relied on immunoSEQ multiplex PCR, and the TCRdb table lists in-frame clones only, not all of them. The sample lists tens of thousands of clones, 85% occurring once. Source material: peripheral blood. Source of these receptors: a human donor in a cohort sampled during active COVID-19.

The CDR3 DNA reads TGCGCCAGCAGCCGAGACAGGAATAATGAAAAACTGTTTTTT. As protein: CASSRDRNNEKLFF. The genes are TRBV5-1 and TRBJ1-4, with D possibly being TRBD1 (6 bases). The CDR3 spans 14 residues. Per germline, CDR1 SGHRS and CDR2 YFSETQ. V was clipped by 4 bases and J by 4 bases, with 11 bases between them. Looking up the rest from reference TRBV5-1 and TRBJ1-4 gives the full variable domain: KAGVTQTPRYLIKTRGQQVTLSCSPISGHRSVSWYQQTPGQGLQFLFEYFSETQRNKGNFPGRFSGRQFSNSRSEMNVSTLELGDSALYLCASSRDRNNEKLFFGSGTQLSVL.

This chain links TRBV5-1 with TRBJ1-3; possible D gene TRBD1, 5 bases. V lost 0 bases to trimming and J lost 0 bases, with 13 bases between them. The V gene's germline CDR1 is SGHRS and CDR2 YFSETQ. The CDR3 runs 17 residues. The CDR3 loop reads CASSLEGLSRSGNTIYF. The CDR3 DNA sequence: TGCGCCAGCAGCTTGGAGGGACTATCCCGCTCTGGAAACACCATATATTTT.

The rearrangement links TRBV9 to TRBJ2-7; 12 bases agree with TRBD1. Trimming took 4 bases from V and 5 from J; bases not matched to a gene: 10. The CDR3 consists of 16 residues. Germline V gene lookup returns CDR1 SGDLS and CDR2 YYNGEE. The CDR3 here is CASSWSSGQGANEQYF. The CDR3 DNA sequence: TGTGCCAGCAGCTGGTCCTCGGGACAGGGGGCCAACGAGCAGTACTTC.